Below are 21 T cell receptor beta chains sequenced from a single sample in a study of T cell repertoires in cytomegalovirus infection. TCRdb ran MiXCR on the reads and lists one entry per CDR3 protein. The sample lists about 300,000 distinct CDR3 sequences, about a quarter occurring once. The sequenced sample was PBMCs. The receptors originated from a human donor in good health (CMV status not recorded). Some clones in this sample may be carry-over from other donors' samples.

There are many counts of this clonotype. CDR3 residues: CASSQGAPGANVLTF. The CDR3, as DNA: TGCGCCAGCAGCCAAGGGGCCCCTGGGGCCAACGTCCTGACTTTC. This rearrangement joins TRBV4-3 to TRBJ2-6; D gene unclear. CDR3 length equals 15 residues. V shed 1 base and J shed 2 bases, with 6 bases lying between them. CDR1 is LGHNA and CDR2 is YSLEER in the germline V gene.

This clonotype was recorded only once. The rearrangement links TRBV29-1 to TRBJ1-1; no firm D call. V lost 7 bases to trimming and J lost 1 base, with 4 bases between them. CDR3 length: 10 residues. Germline V lookup: CDR1 SQVTM, CDR2 ANQGSEA. The chain's CDR3 is CSGGNTEAFF. The CDR3, as DNA: TGCAGCGGTGGGAACACTGAAGCTTTCTTT.

The chain employs TRBV5-1 and TRBJ2-1; 9 bases align to TRBD2. V lost 4 bases to trimming and J lost 6 bases; unmatched junction nucleotides: 8. The CDR3 loop spans 15 amino acids. The V gene's germline CDR1 is SGHRS and CDR2 YFSETQ. In DNA, the CDR3 is TGCGCCAGCAGCGCCGAAGTAGCGGGAGTCAATGAGCAGTTCTTC. Translated: CASSAEVAGVNEQFF.

The chain is built from TRBV10-1 and TRBJ2-1; D not certain. The CDR3 sequence is 13 residues long. Germline CDR1 reads WNHNN; CDR2 reads SYGVQD (reference sequence). V shed 2 bases and J shed 4 bases, with 6 bases lying between them. The CDR3 region is CASSEGYYNEQFF. CDR3 sequence (DNA): TGCGCCAGCAGTGAGGGATATTACAATGAGCAGTTCTTC.

This chain connects TRBV28 to TRBJ1-5; perhaps TRBD1 as D (6 bases). CDR1 MDHEN and CDR2 SYDVKM come from the germline V gene. Deletions cut 4 bases from V and 6 bases from J, with 16 bases between. This CDR3 contains 15 residues. Here the CDR3 reads CASSSAQGKGQPQHF. The DNA for the CDR3 is TGTGCCAGCAGTTCAGCTCAGGGGAAGGGTCAGCCCCAGCATTTT.

DNA for the CDR3: TGCAGTGCTCTTCTATTCGCGGGCACTGAAGCTTTCTTT. It specifies CSALLFAGTEAFF. The chain uses TRBV20-1 and TRBJ1-1; no reliable D call. Looked up from germline, CDR1 is DFQATT and CDR2 is SNEGSKA (reference sequence). V dropped 5 bases and J dropped 4 bases, with 14 bases sitting between them. This CDR3 is built from 13 residues.

J is TRBJ2-2 and V is TRBV28; the match to TRBD2 covers 7 bases. The length of the CDR3 is 14 residues. Germline lookup yields CDR1 MDHEN and CDR2 SYDVKM. Trimming removed 5 bases from V and 5 bases from J; junction bases left unmatched: 5. CDR3 in amino acids: CASSHAGRTGELFF. The CDR3 DNA sequence: TGTGCCAGCAGTCACGCCGGGAGGACCGGGGAGCTGTTTTTT.

The chain combines TRBV5-1 with TRBJ2-7; D tentatively fits TRBD1 or TRBD2 (5 bases each). Germline V gives CDR1 SGHRS, CDR2 YFSETQ. Trimming removed 4 bases from V and 10 bases from J, with 21 bases in between. This CDR3 is 14 amino acids long. CDR3 sequence: CASSKRDGENRQYF. The CDR3 DNA reads TGCGCCAGCAGCAAACGGGACGGAGAAAACCGTCAGTACTTC.

This clonotype appeared a few times. This chain uses TRBV5-1 with TRBJ2-5; D ambiguous. Germline-derived CDR1 and CDR2 are SGHRS and YFSETQ. The CDR3 has 13 amino acids. The ends were cut back, 3 bases at V and 3 bases at J, with 9 bases in the middle. The CDR3 sequence is CASSSPPKETQYF. In DNA, the CDR3 is TGCGCCAGCAGCTCTCCACCCAAAGAGACCCAGTACTTC.

The chain recombines TRBV12-3 or TRBV12-4 with TRBJ1-1; D possibly corresponds to TRBD1 (6 bases). This CDR3 has 14 amino acids. Trimming cost V 11 bases and J 4 bases, with 20 bases left between them. DNA of the CDR3: TGTGCCTGCTTCAGTGGGGGGCGGGGCACTGAAGCTTTCTTT. Its protein is CACFSGGRGTEAFF.

The table lists this clonotype with many counts. The chain recombines TRBV6-1 with TRBJ1-3, with D possibly being TRBD1 (5 bases). Germline loops: CDR1 MNHNS, CDR2 SASEGT. V lost 6 bases and J lost 0, with 12 bases in between. The CDR3 loop spans 15 amino acids. CDR3 bases: TGTGCCAGCAGCCACGACAGAAGCTCTGGAAACACCATATATTTT. It codes for CASSHDRSSGNTIYF.

The CDR3 DNA reads as TGTGCCAGCAGCCCAGATTTGGGCTACGAGCAGTACTTC. This encodes CASSPDLGYEQYF. V and J are TRBV7-2 and TRBJ2-7; no definite D call. The germline V gene encodes CDR1 SGHTA and CDR2 FQGNSA. V lost 5 bases and J lost 3, with 11 bases in between. The CDR3 has 13 residues.

J is TRBJ1-5 and V is TRBV4-3; D remains unclear. Germline V gives CDR1 LGHNA, CDR2 YSLEER. V was cut by 2 bases and J by 4 bases, with 6 bases left in between. This CDR3 region has 13 residues. CDR3 nucleotides: TGCGCCAGCAGCCAACAGCAAAATCAGCCCCAGCATTTT. Translation gives CASSQQQNQPQHF.

The V and J genes are TRBV6-1 and TRBJ2-2; D gene ambiguous. V lost 5 bases to trimming and J lost 9 bases, with 10 bases between them. The CDR3 runs 12 residues. Per germline, CDR1 MNHNS and CDR2 SASEGT. In DNA form, the CDR3 reads TGTGCCAGCAGTTCAACTGGGCGGGAGCTGTTTTTT. It yields the protein CASSSTGRELFF.

The table lists this clonotype with many counts. The genes are TRBV28 and TRBJ1-3; the D is unclear. Looked up from germline, CDR1 is MDHEN and CDR2 is SYDVKM. This CDR3 has 15 residues. The V and J ends lost 4 bases and 4 bases respectively, with 14 bases between them. The CDR3, as DNA: TGTGCCAGCAGTTCTGGGCATCCGGCAGGAAACACCATATATTTT. Translated, it gives CASSSGHPAGNTIYF. The full variable domain, in which reference TRBV28 and TRBJ1-3 provide the parts outside the CDR3, is DVKVTQSSRYLVKRTGEKVFLECVQDMDHENMFWYRQDPGLGLRLIYFSYDVKMKEKGDIPEGYSVSREKKERFSLILESASTNQTSMYLCASSSGHPAGNTIYFGEGSWLTVV.

The chain is built from TRBV6-1 and TRBJ2-3; TRBD2 matches 9 bases. CDR3 size: 16 residues. V lost 5 bases and J lost 5; bases outside the gene matches: 11. Per the germline V gene, CDR1 is MNHNS and CDR2 is SASEGT. This chain's CDR3 is CASSYQVAGDLDTQYF. In DNA, the CDR3 is TGTGCCAGCAGTTACCAGGTAGCGGGGGACCTAGATACGCAGTATTTT.

The genes are TRBV5-4 and TRBJ1-6; the D gene is possibly TRBD1 (5 bases). Between the trimmed V and J ends, which lost 0 bases and 10 bases, there was a span of 17 bases. The V gene's germline CDR1 is SGHNT and CDR2 YYREEE (reference sequence). The CDR3 covers 16 residues. Here the CDR3 DNA reads TGTGCCAGCAGCTTGGTCCCAGGGACTGGAGGATCACCCCTCCACTTT. Its protein product is CASSLVPGTGGSPLHF. The variable domain in full, completed from reference TRBV5-4 and TRBJ1-6, reads ETGVTQSPTHLIKTRGQQVTLRCSSQSGHNTVSWYQQALGQGPQFIFQYYREEENGRGNFPPRFSGLQFPNYSSELNVNALELDDSALYLCASSLVPGTGGSPLHFGNGTRLTVT.

The chain carries TRBV29-1 and TRBJ1-4, with D uncertain. V was shortened by 4 bases and J by 8 bases, with 11 bases between the two germline ends. In germline, CDR1 is SQVTM, CDR2 ANQGSEA. The CDR3 has 12 amino acids. This chain's CDR3 is CSVGLNWEKLFF. The CDR3 nucleotides are TGCAGCGTTGGACTTAATTGGGAAAAACTGTTTTTT.

This clonotype was detected only a few times. The CDR3 coding sequence is TGCAGCGTTGGAGAGTCGGATACGCAGTATTTT. This codes for CSVGESDTQYF. The V call is TRBV29-1, the J call TRBJ2-3; D is ambiguous. The CDR3 is 11 amino acids. V lost 4 bases and J 6 bases, leaving 8 bases between the germline ends. The germline V gene has CDR1 SQVTM and CDR2 ANQGSEA.

This clonotype showed up many times. The genes are TRBV28 and TRBJ1-5; D is unclear. The CDR3 runs 12 residues. The germline V and J ends were trimmed by 5 bases and 1 base, with 3 bases remaining between them. Germline CDR1 reads MDHEN; CDR2 reads SYDVKM. The CDR3 DNA sequence: TGTGCCAGCAGTGTAAGCAATCAGCCCCAGCATTTT. Protein product: CASSVSNQPQHF.

The gene calls are TRBV7-2 and TRBJ2-1, with TRBD2 matching over 8 bases. In germline, CDR1 is SGHTA, CDR2 FQGNSA. The ends lost 3 bases at V and 9 bases at J; junction bases unmatched: 7. The CDR3 sequence is 14 residues long. CDR3 nucleotides: TGTGCCAGCAGCTTCGACGGGAGGGCCGGTGAGCAGTTCTTC. This sequence encodes CASSFDGRAGEQFF.